This T cell receptor beta chain came from a study of regulatory T cells in long-lasting Graves disease. General study findings and limits: Persistent disease was associated with favored TRBV28 usage and with favored use of TRBJ1-2 and TRBJ2-5.

The germline gives CDR1 MDHEN, CDR2 SYDVKM. There are 16 residues in the CDR3. Trimming left V 4 bases short and J 2 bases short, with 18 bases between. With respect to this clonotype: Its specificity is unknown.

Through Arm-PCR of CDR3 regions and iRepertoire HTBI primers, TCR beta libraries were built. TCRdb recomputed calls from the multiplex PCR reads with MiXCR, one row per CDR3 protein. The sample carries about 560,000 distinct CDR3 sequences, more than 15% recorded once. Specified time point: newly diagnosed GD, antithyroid drugs for less than 3 months. Extracted PBMC RNA gave rise to the TCR library. The same sample was also used in a study of T cells in Graves' hyperthyroidism and ophthalmopathy.

This sequence was found in a man aged 18-30 years with Graves disease. The chain links TRBV28 to TRBJ2-7; weak D call: TRBD2 (6 bases). The sequencing used peripheral blood mononuclear cells (PBMCs), collected at new diagnosis, from a patient treated with antithyroid drugs. The CDR3: CASSSPGLTLAYEQYF. CDR3 DNA sequence: TGTGCCAGCAGTTCCCCCGGACTAACGCTTGCCTACGAGCAGTACTTC.